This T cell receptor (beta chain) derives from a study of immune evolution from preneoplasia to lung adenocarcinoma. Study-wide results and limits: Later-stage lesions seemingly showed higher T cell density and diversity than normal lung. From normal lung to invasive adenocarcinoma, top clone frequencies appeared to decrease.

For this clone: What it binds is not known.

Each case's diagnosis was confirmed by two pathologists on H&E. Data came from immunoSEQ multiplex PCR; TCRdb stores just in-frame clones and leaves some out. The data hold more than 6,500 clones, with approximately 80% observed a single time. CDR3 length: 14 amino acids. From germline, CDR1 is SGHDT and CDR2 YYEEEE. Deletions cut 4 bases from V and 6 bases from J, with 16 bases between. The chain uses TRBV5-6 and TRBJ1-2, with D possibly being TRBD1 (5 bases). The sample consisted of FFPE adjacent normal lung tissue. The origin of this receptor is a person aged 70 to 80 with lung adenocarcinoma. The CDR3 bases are TGTGCCAGCAGCCTCGTCGGGGGTTTGGATGGCTACACCTTC. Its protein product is CASSLVGGLDGYTF.